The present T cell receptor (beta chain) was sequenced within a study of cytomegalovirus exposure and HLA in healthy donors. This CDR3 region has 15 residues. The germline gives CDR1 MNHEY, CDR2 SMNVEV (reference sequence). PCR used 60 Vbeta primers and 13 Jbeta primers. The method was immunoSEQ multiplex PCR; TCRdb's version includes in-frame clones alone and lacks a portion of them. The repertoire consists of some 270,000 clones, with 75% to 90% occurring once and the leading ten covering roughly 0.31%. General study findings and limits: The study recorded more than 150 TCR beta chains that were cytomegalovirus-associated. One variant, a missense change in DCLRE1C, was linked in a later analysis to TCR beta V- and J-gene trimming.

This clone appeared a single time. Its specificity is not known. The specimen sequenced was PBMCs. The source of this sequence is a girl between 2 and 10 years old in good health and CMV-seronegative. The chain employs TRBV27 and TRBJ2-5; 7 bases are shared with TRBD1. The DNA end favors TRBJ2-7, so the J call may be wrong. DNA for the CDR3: TGTGCCAGCAGTGCTGCGACAGGGTTGTCCTACGAGCAGTACTTC. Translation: CASSAATGLSYEQYF.